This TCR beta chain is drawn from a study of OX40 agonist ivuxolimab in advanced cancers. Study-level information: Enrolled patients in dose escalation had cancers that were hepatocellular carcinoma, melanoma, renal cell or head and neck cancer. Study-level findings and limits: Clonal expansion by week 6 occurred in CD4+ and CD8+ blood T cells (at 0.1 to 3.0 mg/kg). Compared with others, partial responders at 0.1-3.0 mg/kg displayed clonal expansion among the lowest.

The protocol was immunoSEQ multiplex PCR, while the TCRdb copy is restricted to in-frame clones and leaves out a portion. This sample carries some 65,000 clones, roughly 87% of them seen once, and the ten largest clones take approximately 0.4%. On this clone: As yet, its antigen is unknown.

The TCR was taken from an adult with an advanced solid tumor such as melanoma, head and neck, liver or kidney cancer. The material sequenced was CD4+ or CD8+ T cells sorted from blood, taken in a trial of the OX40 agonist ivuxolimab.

The CDR3 here is CASSITSGGEQFF. CDR3 sequence (DNA): TGTGCCAGTAGTATAACTAGCGGGGGGGAGCAGTTCTTC. This sequence joins TRBV19 and TRBJ2-1, with 12 bases fitting TRBD2. Germline V gene lookup returns CDR1 LNHDA and CDR2 SQIVND (reference sequence). Unmatched junction bases numbered 0, after V lost 2 bases and J lost 10 bases. CDR3 length: 13 residues.